This passage covers 23 T cell receptor beta chains from one sample sequenced in a study of T cell changes during pregnancy in multiple sclerosis. Some clones are missing from TCRdb's copy, which holds only in-frame ones; the method was immunoSEQ multiplex PCR. Here the sample spans about 53,000 clones, about 90% being singletons. The sample here was peripheral blood, taken after pregnancy. Source of these receptors: a female donor in good health, enrolled as a control in a pregnancy study.

This clone was seen just once. This rearrangement joins TRBV5-1 to TRBJ2-7, with 7 bases matching TRBD1. Germline V gene data show CDR1 as SGHRS and CDR2 as YFSETQ. The CDR3 runs to 14 residues. V was clipped by 5 bases and J by 4 bases; unmatched bases: 9. The CDR3 is CASRPPGTVYEQYF. The CDR3 region has the DNA TGCGCCAGCAGACCACCCGGGACAGTTTACGAGCAGTACTTC.

The chain uses TRBV11-2 and TRBJ1-5; TRBD1 matches at 8 bases. This CDR3 is built from 16 residues. J lost 2 bases, V lost 1 base, and 4 bases had no gene match. Germline CDR1 SGHAT, CDR2 FQNNGV. CDR3 sequence (DNA): TGTGCCAGCAGCTTAGGGACAGGGAACCGCAATCAGCCCCAGCATTTT. This gives the protein CASSLGTGNRNQPQHF.

V is TRBV28 and J is TRBJ1-2; 11 bases line up with TRBD1. From germline, CDR1 is MDHEN and CDR2 SYDVKM. The CDR3 is made up of 15 amino acids. The J segment lost 4 bases and the V segment lost 6 bases, leaving 7 bases of the junction unmatched. Written as DNA, the CDR3 is TGTGCCAGCAGATCGGACAGGGGGCGCGGCTATGGCTACACCTTC. This sequence encodes CASRSDRGRGYGYTF.

This clone was seen a handful of times. The V and J genes are TRBV19 and TRBJ1-1; 7 bases align to TRBD1. The CDR3 has 12 amino acids. The germline CDR1 and CDR2 sequences are LNHDA and SQIVND (reference sequence). V lost 5 bases and J lost 7; bases outside the gene matches: 4. CDR3 in DNA: TGTGCCAGTAGTGCGCGACAGGGTGAAGCTTTCTTT. This codes for CASSARQGEAFF.

The chain employs TRBV4-2 and TRBJ2-7; 7 bases align to TRBD2. The V gene's germline CDR1 is LGHNA and CDR2 YNFKEQ. This CDR3 is built from 16 residues. V was clipped by 0 bases and J by 0 bases; unmatched bases: 5. The CDR3 bases are TGTGCCAGCAGCCAAGAACGGAGCGGGGACTCCTACGAGCAGTACTTC. Its translation: CASSQERSGDSYEQYF.

J is TRBJ2-7 and V is TRBV9; D is possibly TRBD1 (6 bases). Germline assignment: CDR1 SGDLS and CDR2 YYNGEE. The CDR3 totals 13 residues. Trimming stripped 0 bases from V and 6 bases from J, with 10 bases between. The CDR3 DNA follows: TGTGCCAGCAGCGTAGCTACAGGGACCGAGCAGTACTTC. The encoded protein is CASSVATGTEQYF.

This chain links TRBV5-1 with TRBJ2-2; 14 bases map to TRBD2. V trimming: 4 bases; J trimming: 1 base; junction bases outside the gene matches: 3. The CDR3 length is 17 residues. Per germline, CDR1 SGHRS and CDR2 YFSETQ. This CDR3 is CASSPGLAGVNTGELFF. DNA for the CDR3: TGCGCCAGCAGCCCGGGACTAGCGGGGGTGAACACCGGGGAGCTGTTTTTT.

The V and J genes are TRBV6-1 and TRBJ1-5; TRBD1 matches 7 bases. With V trimmed by 4 bases and J by 2 bases, 8 bases remained unmatched. CDR1 is MNHNS and CDR2 is SASEGT in the germline V gene. The CDR3 extends over 16 amino acids. The CDR3 coding sequence is TGTGCCAGCAGTGTTACTACAGGGGCGGGCAATCAGCCCCAGCATTTT. Translated, it gives CASSVTTGAGNQPQHF.

The CDR3 DNA reads TGTGCCAGCAGCCGCGCGGGACGTGAGCAGTTCTTC. This codes for CASSRAGREQFF. The chain couples TRBV6-1 to TRBJ2-1; D is possibly TRBD2 (6 bases). The V gene lost 6 bases and the J gene lost 9 bases, with 12 bases spanning the gap. Germline V gives CDR1 MNHNS, CDR2 SASEGT. This CDR3 spans 12 amino acids.

This chain uses TRBV4-2 with TRBJ2-2; 9 bases line up with TRBD1. The CDR3 length is 15 residues. V gave up 0 bases and J gave up 15 bases; unmatched junction bases: 11. Germline assignment: CDR1 LGHNA and CDR2 YNFKEQ. The CDR3 nucleotides are TGTGCCAGCAGCCAAGATCCTACAGGGGGCAGACTGTTGTTTTTT. This encodes CASSQDPTGGRLLFF.

V gene TRBV7-2 combines with J gene TRBJ1-6; D is unclear. Germline CDR1 and CDR2: SGHTA and FQGNSA. The CDR3 extends over 14 amino acids. Trimming took 4 bases from V and 7 from J, leaving 11 bases between them. DNA for the CDR3: TGTGCCAGCAGCTCGAGGTACGGGAATTCACCCCTCCACTTT. This codes for CASSSRYGNSPLHF.

The V and J genes are TRBV27 and TRBJ2-7, with D maybe TRBD2 (5 bases). Trimming removed 5 bases at V and 1 base at J, with 15 bases between. Per the germline V gene, CDR1 is MNHEY and CDR2 is SMNVEV (reference sequence). The CDR3 has 15 residues. As DNA, the CDR3 is TGTGCCAGCAGTCCCTCATTCTCGGGGTCCTACGAGCAGTACTTC. Its protein is CASSPSFSGSYEQYF.

The chain has TRBV6-4 and TRBJ1-1; possibly TRBD1 for D (6 bases). The germline V gene has CDR1 MRHNA and CDR2 SNTAGT. The CDR3 loop spans 15 amino acids. With 0 bases removed from V and 1 base from J, the gap between germline ends came to 9 bases. This CDR3 reads CASSDSRGGNTEAFF. The DNA of the CDR3 is TGTGCCAGCAGTGACTCGAGGGGGGGGAACACTGAAGCTTTCTTT.

The genes are TRBV4-1 and TRBJ1-2; TRBD1 is a possible D gene (6 bases). This CDR3 comprises 16 residues. Germline V gives CDR1 MGHRA, CDR2 YSYEKL. With 0 bases removed from V and 4 bases from J, the gap between germline ends came to 15 bases. The CDR3 DNA reads as TGCGCCAGCAGCCAAGAAATTCAGGGGAAACTCTATGGCTACACCTTC. This encodes CASSQEIQGKLYGYTF.

This chain connects TRBV14 to TRBJ1-4; weak D call: TRBD1 (5 bases). Looked up from germline, CDR1 is SGHDN and CDR2 is FVKESK. V dropped 4 bases and J dropped 7 bases, with 16 bases sitting between them. This CDR3 has 15 residues. The CDR3 protein is CASSPGILPGEKLFF. The CDR3 coding sequence is TGTGCCAGCAGCCCAGGGATCCTCCCGGGTGAAAAACTGTTTTTT.

V and J are TRBV7-2 and TRBJ2-5; no reliable D call. This CDR3 comprises 14 residues. Germline CDR1 and CDR2: SGHTA and FQGNSA. Trimming removed 1 base from V and 1 base from J, with 7 bases in between. Here the CDR3 DNA reads TGTGCCAGCAGCTTAGGGTACACCCAAGAGACCCAGTACTTC. Translating it yields CASSLGYTQETQYF.

The chain employs TRBV4-2 and TRBJ2-7; 9 bases are a match to TRBD2. After removal of 0 bases from V and 10 bases from J, the junction contained 7 bases not matched to a gene. The germline gives CDR1 LGHNA, CDR2 YNFKEQ. This CDR3 contains 14 residues. In DNA form, the CDR3 reads TGTGCCAGCAGCCAAGAAGCAGGAGCGGGGGGCCAGTACTTC. This codes for CASSQEAGAGGQYF.

This rearrangement joins TRBV6-1 to TRBJ1-3; the D gene is possibly TRBD1 (5 bases). Trimming cost V 3 bases and J 0 bases, with 18 bases left between them. Germline CDR1 MNHNS, CDR2 SASEGT. CDR3 length: 18 amino acids. The CDR3 bases are TGTGCCAGCAGTGAGAGACTGATAAGACAGAGCTCTGGAAACACCATATATTTT. Its protein product is CASSERLIRQSSGNTIYF.

This sequence joins TRBV7-9 and TRBJ2-5; D gene uncertain. V lost 5 bases and J 5 bases, leaving 9 bases between the germline ends. This CDR3 contains 12 residues. CDR1 is SEHNR, CDR2 FQNEAQ, per germline (reference sequence). In DNA, the CDR3 is TGTGCCAGCAGCCCAGACTTTGAGACCCAGTACTTC. This encodes CASSPDFETQYF.

The rearrangement joins TRBV7-2 to TRBJ2-3, with D perhaps matching TRBD2 (7 bases). V gave up 5 bases and J gave up 11 bases, with 14 bases separating them. The CDR3 totals 12 residues. The germline V gene encodes CDR1 SGHTA and CDR2 FQGNSA. The CDR3 DNA reads as TGTGCCAGCAGCCTAGGGGGGGGAGGGCAGTATTTT. The encoded protein is CASSLGGGGQYF.

The chain recombines TRBV9 with TRBJ2-3, with TRBD2 matching 8 bases. CDR3 size: 17 residues. Germline V lookup: CDR1 SGDLS, CDR2 YYNGEE. Trimming cost V 3 bases and J 6 bases; bases outside gene matches: 15. CDR3 nucleotide sequence: TGTGCCAGCAGCGCTATAAGGGCGGGAGGACCTGGGGATACGCAGTATTTT. It yields the protein CASSAIRAGGPGDTQYF. Full variable domain (rest looked up from reference TRBV9 and TRBJ2-3): DSGVTQTPKHLITATGQRVTLRCSPRSGDLSVYWYQQSLDQGLQFLIQYYNGEERAKGNILERFSAQQFPDLHSELNLSSLELGDSALYFCASSAIRAGGPGDTQYFGPGTRLTVL.

The CDR3 loop reads CASSATGGADQPQHF. As DNA, the CDR3 is TGTGCCAGCAGTGCGACAGGGGGCGCAGATCAGCCCCAGCATTTT. The gene calls are TRBV6-1 and TRBJ1-5; TRBD1 agrees at 10 bases. Per the germline V gene, CDR1 is MNHNS and CDR2 is SASEGT. The CDR3 has 15 residues. J lost 5 bases, V lost 4 bases, and 5 bases had no gene match.

This clone was seen a single time. This chain uses TRBV5-1 with TRBJ2-1, with TRBD1 matching 7 bases. The CDR3 length is 18 residues. Germline CDR1 SGHRS, CDR2 YFSETQ. Trimming took 2 bases from V and 0 from J; bases not matched to a gene: 11. CDR3 protein: CASSLAPTGLNSYNEQFF. The CDR3 DNA sequence: TGCGCCAGCAGCTTAGCCCCGACAGGGTTAAACTCCTACAATGAGCAGTTCTTC. Variable domain in full (rest from reference TRBV5-1 and TRBJ2-1): KAGVTQTPRYLIKTRGQQVTLSCSPISGHRSVSWYQQTPGQGLQFLFEYFSETQRNKGNFPGRFSGRQFSNSRSEMNVSTLELGDSALYLCASSLAPTGLNSYNEQFFGPGTRLTVL.